Below, one TCR beta chain is given with its context. This sample stems from a study of blood T cell repertoires in COVID-19. The CDR3 has 12 amino acids. In germline, CDR1 is MNHEY, CDR2 SVGAGI. V lost 8 bases and J lost 6; bases outside the gene matches: 7. Assay used: immunoSEQ multiplex PCR; TCRdb lists only in-frame clones, some missing. Among about 260,000 clones listed, around nine tenths were seen once. Sequenced: peripheral blood. The chain is built from TRBV6-5 and TRBJ2-7; 7 positions match TRBD1. This clonotype originated in a woman aged 70-85 years with COVID-19, enrolled during active disease. DNA of the CDR3: TGTGCCAGCGGAACAGGGGAAAGCGAGCAGTACTTC. Translation gives CASGTGESEQYF.